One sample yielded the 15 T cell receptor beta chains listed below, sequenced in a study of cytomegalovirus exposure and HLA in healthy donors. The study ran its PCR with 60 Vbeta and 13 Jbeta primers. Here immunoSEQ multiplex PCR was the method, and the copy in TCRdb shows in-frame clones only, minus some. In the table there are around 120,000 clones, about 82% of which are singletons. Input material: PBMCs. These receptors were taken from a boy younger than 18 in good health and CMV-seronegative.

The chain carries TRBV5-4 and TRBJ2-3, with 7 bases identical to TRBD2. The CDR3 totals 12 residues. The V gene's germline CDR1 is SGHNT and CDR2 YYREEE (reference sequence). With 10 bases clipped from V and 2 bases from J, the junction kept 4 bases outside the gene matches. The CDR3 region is CAGGDVTDTQYF. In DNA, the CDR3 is TGTGCCGGGGGGGACGTCACAGATACGCAGTATTTT.

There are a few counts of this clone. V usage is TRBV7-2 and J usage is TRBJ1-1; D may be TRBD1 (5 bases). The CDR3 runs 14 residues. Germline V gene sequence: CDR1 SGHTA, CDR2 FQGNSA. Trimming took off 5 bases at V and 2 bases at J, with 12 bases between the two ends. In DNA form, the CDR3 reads TGTGCCAGCAGCCCCAACACAGGTAACACTGAAGCTTTCTTT. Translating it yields CASSPNTGNTEAFF.

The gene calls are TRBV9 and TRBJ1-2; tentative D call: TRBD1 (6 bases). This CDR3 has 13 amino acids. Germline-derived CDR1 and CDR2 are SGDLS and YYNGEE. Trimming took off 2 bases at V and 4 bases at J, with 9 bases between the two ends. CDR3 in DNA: TGTGCCAGCAGCGTGGGGGGGGCCTATGGCTACACCTTC. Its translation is CASSVGGAYGYTF.

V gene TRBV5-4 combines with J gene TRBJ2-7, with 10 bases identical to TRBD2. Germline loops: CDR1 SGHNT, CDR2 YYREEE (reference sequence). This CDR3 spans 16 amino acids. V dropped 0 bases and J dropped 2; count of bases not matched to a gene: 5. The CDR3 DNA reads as TGTGCCAGCAGCTTGGAAGGGACTAGCGTTACCTACGAGCAGTACTTC. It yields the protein CASSLEGTSVTYEQYF.

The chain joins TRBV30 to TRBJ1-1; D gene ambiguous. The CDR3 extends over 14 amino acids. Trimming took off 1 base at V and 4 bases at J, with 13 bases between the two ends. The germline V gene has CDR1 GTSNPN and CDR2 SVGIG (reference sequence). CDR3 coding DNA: TGTGCCTGGAGTGCAAGGAGAGTGGTCACTGAAGCTTTCTTT. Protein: CAWSARRVVTEAFF.

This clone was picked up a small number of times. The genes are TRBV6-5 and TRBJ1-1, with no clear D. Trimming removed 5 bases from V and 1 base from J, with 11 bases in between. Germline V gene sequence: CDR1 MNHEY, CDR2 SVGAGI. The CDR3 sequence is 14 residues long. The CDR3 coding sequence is TGTGCCAGCAGTCCACTTCATACGAACACTGAAGCTTTCTTT. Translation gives CASSPLHTNTEAFF.

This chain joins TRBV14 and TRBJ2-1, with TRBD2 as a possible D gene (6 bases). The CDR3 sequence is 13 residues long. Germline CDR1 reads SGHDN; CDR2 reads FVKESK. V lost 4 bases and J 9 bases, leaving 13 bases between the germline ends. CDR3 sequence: CASSLHDGGEQFF. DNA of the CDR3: TGTGCCAGCAGCCTGCACGACGGGGGTGAGCAGTTCTTC.

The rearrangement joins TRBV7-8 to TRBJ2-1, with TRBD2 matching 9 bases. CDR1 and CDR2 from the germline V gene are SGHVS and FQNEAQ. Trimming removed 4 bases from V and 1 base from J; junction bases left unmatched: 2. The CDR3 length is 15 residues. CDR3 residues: CASSSSGVSYNEQFF. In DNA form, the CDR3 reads TGTGCCAGCAGCTCTAGCGGGGTTTCCTACAATGAGCAGTTCTTC.

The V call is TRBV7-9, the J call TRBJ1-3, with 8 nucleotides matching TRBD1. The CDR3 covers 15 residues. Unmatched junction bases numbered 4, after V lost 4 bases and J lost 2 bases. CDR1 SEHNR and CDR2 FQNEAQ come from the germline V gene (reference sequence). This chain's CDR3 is CASSWGQVAGNTIYF. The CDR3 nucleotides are TGTGCCAGCAGCTGGGGACAGGTAGCTGGAAACACCATATATTTT.

CDR3 DNA sequence: TGTGCCAGTAGTATGACAGACAGGGTGAGACGCATGGAGCAGTTCTTC. Translated, it gives CASSMTDRVRRMEQFF. J is TRBJ2-1 and V is TRBV19; 7 bases map to TRBD1. Germline V gene sequence: CDR1 LNHDA, CDR2 SQIVND (reference sequence). The CDR3 is 16 amino acids. Trimming at V came to 3 bases and at J to 10 bases, leaving 15 bases not matched to a gene.

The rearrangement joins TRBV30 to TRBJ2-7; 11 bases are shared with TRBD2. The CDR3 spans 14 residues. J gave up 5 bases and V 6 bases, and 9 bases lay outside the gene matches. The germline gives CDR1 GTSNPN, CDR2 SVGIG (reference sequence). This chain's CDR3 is CACFPTSGKDEQYF. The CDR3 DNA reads TGTGCCTGTTTCCCGACTAGCGGGAAAGACGAGCAGTACTTC.

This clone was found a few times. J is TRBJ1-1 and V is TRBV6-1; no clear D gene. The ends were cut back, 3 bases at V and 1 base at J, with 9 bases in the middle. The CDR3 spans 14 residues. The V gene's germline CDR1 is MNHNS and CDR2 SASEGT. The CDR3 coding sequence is TGTGCCAGCAGTGAGGCAGTGCAGAACACTGAAGCTTTCTTT. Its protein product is CASSEAVQNTEAFF.

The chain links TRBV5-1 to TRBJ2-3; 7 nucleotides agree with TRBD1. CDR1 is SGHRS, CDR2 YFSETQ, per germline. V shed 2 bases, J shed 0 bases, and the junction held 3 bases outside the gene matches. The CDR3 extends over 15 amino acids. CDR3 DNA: TGCGCCAGCAGCTTCACAGGGGTTAGCACAGATACGCAGTATTTT. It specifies CASSFTGVSTDTQYF.

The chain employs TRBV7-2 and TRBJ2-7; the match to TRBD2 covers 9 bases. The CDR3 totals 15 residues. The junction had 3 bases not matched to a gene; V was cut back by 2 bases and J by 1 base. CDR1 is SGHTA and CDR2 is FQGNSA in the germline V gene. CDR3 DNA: TGTGCCAGCAGCTTATCCGCGGGAGGGTCCTACGAGCAGTACTTC. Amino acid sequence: CASSLSAGGSYEQYF.

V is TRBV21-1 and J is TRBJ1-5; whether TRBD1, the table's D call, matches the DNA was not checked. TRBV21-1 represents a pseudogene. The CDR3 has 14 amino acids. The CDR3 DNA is TGTGCCAGCAGCACCAACAGGGGCAATCAGCCCCAGCATTTT. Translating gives CASSTNRGNQPQHF.